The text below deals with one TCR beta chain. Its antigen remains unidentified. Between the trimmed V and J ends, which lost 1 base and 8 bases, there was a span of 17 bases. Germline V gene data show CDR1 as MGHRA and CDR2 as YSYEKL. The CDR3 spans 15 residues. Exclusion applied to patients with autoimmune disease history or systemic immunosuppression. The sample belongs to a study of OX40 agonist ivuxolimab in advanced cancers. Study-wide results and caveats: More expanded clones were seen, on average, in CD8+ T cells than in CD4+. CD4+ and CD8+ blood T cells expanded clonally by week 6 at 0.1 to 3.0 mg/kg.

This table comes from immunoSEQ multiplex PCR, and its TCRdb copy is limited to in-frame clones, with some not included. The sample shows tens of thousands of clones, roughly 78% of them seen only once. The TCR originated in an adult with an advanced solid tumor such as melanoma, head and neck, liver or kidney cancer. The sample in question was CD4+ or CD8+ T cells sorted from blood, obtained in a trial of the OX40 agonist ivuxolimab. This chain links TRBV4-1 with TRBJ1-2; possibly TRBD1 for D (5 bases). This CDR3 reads CASSQGDRDSIGYTF. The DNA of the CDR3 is TGCGCCAGCAGCCAAGGTGATAGGGACTCGATCGGCTACACCTTC.